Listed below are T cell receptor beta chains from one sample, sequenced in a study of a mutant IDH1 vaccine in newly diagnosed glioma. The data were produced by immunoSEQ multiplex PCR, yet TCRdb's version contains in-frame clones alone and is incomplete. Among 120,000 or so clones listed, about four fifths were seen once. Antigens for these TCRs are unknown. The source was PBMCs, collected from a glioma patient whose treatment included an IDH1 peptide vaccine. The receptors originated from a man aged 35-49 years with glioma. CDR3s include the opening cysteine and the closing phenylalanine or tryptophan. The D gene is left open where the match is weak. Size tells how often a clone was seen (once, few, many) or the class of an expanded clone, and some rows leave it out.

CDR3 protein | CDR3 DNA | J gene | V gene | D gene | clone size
CASSYSPNYGYTF | TGTGCCAGCAGTTACAGTCCTAACTATGGCTACACCTTC | TRBJ1-2 | TRBV6-5 | - | -
CASSESINEQYF | TGCGCCAGCAGTGAGTCGATCAACGAGCAGTACTTC | TRBJ2-7 | TRBV10-2 | - | -
CASSGTGRNTIYF | TGTGCCAGTTCCGGGACAGGAAGAAACACCATATATTTT | TRBJ1-3 | TRBV9 | TRBD1 | -
CASSLARAGDTQYF | TGTGCCAGCAGCTTAGCGCGGGCTGGTGATACGCAGTATTTT | TRBJ2-3 | TRBV7-9 | - | few
CASSFRLADTQYF | TGTGCCAGCAGCTTCCGACTAGCCGATACGCAGTATTTT | TRBJ2-3 | TRBV5-4 | TRBD2 | -
CASSLTTTVSYEQYF | TGTGCCAGCAGCCTGACCACGACAGTTTCCTACGAGCAGTACTTC | TRBJ2-7 | TRBV4-2 | - | -
CASSVMTVHPEAFF | TGTGCCAGCAGCGTAATGACAGTCCATCCTGAAGCTTTCTTT | TRBJ1-1 | TRBV9 | - | -
CASSETSGSSAQYF | TGCGCCAGCAGTGAGACTAGCGGGTCCTCGGCGCAGTATTTT | TRBJ2-3 | TRBV10-2 | TRBD2 | -
CASSLLGVLNTEAFF | TGTGCCAGCAGTTTATTAGGAGTTTTGAACACTGAAGCTTTCTTT | TRBJ1-1 | TRBV27 | - | -
CASSPQRATNTGELFF | TGTGCCAGCTCACCACAAAGGGCCACCAACACCGGGGAGCTGTTTTTT | TRBJ2-2 | TRBV18 | - | -
CASSLVTGDTEAFF | TGTGCCAGCAGCTTAGTCACGGGGGACACTGAAGCTTTCTTT | TRBJ1-1 | TRBV7-6 | - | few
CASSLSGGGTQYF | TGTGCCAGCAGCTTATCAGGCGGAGGGACCCAGTACTTC | TRBJ2-5 | TRBV7-3 | - | -
CASSRDFDAEAFF | TGTGCCAGCAGCCGTGACTTTGACGCTGAAGCTTTCTTT | TRBJ1-1 | TRBV7-9 | - | -
CASSLLPGGPYIQYF | TGTGCCAGCAGCTTGTTACCGGGGGGGCCGTACATTCAGTACTTC | TRBJ2-4 | TRBV5-4 | TRBD2 | -
CASSSGLAGGGEQFF | TGTGCCAGCAGTTCAGGACTAGCGGGAGGTGGAGAGCAGTTCTTC | TRBJ2-1 | TRBV6-1 | TRBD2 | -
CAILGVATGEKLFF | TGTGCCATCCTCGGGGTGGCTACCGGAGAAAAACTGTTTTTT | TRBJ1-4 | TRBV7-2 | - | few
CASRRGNSYEQYF | TGCGCCAGCCGGCGGGGAAACTCCTACGAGCAGTACTTC | TRBJ2-7 | TRBV5-1 | - | -
CASSQEGGRRTTTTYEQYF | TGCGCCAGCAGCCAAGAAGGAGGGCGTAGGACCACCACAACCTACGAGCAGTACTTC | TRBJ2-7 | TRBV4-3 | - | -
CASSESRTEPTDTQYF | TGTGCCAGCAGTGAATCCCGGACAGAGCCCACAGATACGCAGTATTTT | TRBJ2-3 | TRBV6-1 | - | -